The present entry profiles one T cell receptor beta chain with its context. This sample was included in a study of technical replicates of blood from a few donors. The CDR3 is 12 amino acids. V gave up 2 bases and J gave up 7 bases, with 12 bases separating them. Germline-derived CDR1 and CDR2 are SQVTM and ANQGSEA. Sequencing was performed with immunoSEQ multiplex PCR; in TCRdb, only in-frame clones are kept and a portion is missing. The sample shows tens of thousands of clones, just under 95% of them seen only once. Sequences were obtained from T cells isolated from PBMCs. The clonotype was recovered from a human donor in good health. This chain connects TRBV29-1 to TRBJ2-7; a possible D gene is TRBD1 (7 bases). The CDR3 nucleotides read TGCAGCGTTGAATGGCCAGGGGGGGAGCAGTACTTC. This sequence encodes CSVEWPGGEQYF.